This passage covers 13 T cell receptor beta chains from one sample sequenced in a study of Ad26.COV2.S vaccination and SARS-CoV-2 variants. The assay was immunoSEQ multiplex PCR, and TCRdb's table has in-frame clones only and misses some. This sample has fewer than 600,000 clones; around 89% occur once, and the top ten carry about 1.7%. Treatment in this sample: roughly 19 received Ad26.COV2.S at low or high dose, single or two shots; 5 received placebo; per-sample allocation not given. Material that was analyzed had been drawn on day 63 after the first vaccine or placebo injection. Sequencing was performed on peripheral blood, taken in a trial of Ad26.COV2.S vaccine versus placebo. The source is a person between 18 and 65 years old who received the Ad26.COV2.S COVID-19 vaccine or a placebo.

The rearrangement links TRBV19 to TRBJ1-5, with a tentative D call TRBD1 (5 bases). This CDR3 region has 12 residues. Germline CDR1 LNHDA, CDR2 SQIVND (reference sequence). Trimming left V 5 bases short and J 6 bases short, with 8 bases between. The CDR3 is CASSLTVQPQHF. Written as DNA, the CDR3 is TGTGCCAGTAGTTTGACAGTTCAGCCCCAGCATTTT. Together with reference TRBV19 and TRBJ1-5, the CDR3 gives the full variable domain: DGGITQSPKYLFRKEGQNVTLSCEQNLNHDAMYWYRQDPGQGLRLIYYSQIVNDFQKGDIAEGYSVSREKKESFPLTVTSAQKNPTAFYLCASSLTVQPQHFGDGTRLSIL.

The rearrangement uses TRBV29-1 and TRBJ1-1, with 8 bases matching TRBD1. The CDR3 length is 13 residues. Unmatched junction bases numbered 9, after V lost 1 base and J lost 11 bases. Germline V gene lookup returns CDR1 SQVTM and CDR2 ANQGSEA. The CDR3 spells CSVEARTGIEAFF. The CDR3 DNA reads as TGCAGCGTTGAAGCCCGGACAGGGATCGAGGCTTTCTTT.

The J gene is TRBJ1-2, the V gene TRBV23-1, with D uncertain. TRBV23-1 is classed as an ORF, of uncertain function. V was clipped by 0 bases and J by 6 bases, with 2 bases between them. The CDR3 covers 11 residues. The CDR3 is CASSQSDGYTF. CDR3 in DNA: TGCGCCAGCAGTCAATCTGATGGCTACACCTTC.

This chain links TRBV6-6 with TRBJ1-3, with no clear D. V lost 4 bases and J lost 8, with 15 bases in between. The germline V gene encodes CDR1 MNHNY and CDR2 SVGAGI (reference sequence). CDR3 length: 14 amino acids. The chain's CDR3 is CASSSGWVRDTIYF. CDR3 in DNA: TGTGCCAGCAGTTCGGGATGGGTAAGGGACACCATATATTTT.

The J gene is TRBJ2-1, the V gene TRBV18; 7 bases match TRBD2. J was trimmed by 8 bases and V by 2 bases; bases with no gene match: 6. CDR1 is KGHSH and CDR2 is LQKENI in the germline V gene. The CDR3 has 14 amino acids. CDR3 nucleotides: TGTGCCAGCTCACCAGGGAGGGTCTTCCATGAGCAGTTCTTC. This translates into CASSPGRVFHEQFF.

The chain links TRBV5-1 to TRBJ2-3, with 7 bases identical to TRBD1. The CDR3 runs 16 residues. Per germline, CDR1 SGHRS and CDR2 YFSETQ. Trimming took 4 bases from V and 4 from J; bases not matched to a gene: 12. CDR3 residues: CASSLVGQAGPDTQYF. In DNA form, the CDR3 reads TGCGCCAGCAGCCTGGTTGGACAGGCGGGTCCAGATACGCAGTATTTT.

V usage is TRBV15 and J usage is TRBJ1-2; D remains unclear. This CDR3 comprises 17 residues. V was shortened by 2 bases and J by 0 bases, with 16 bases between the two germline ends. Germline CDR1 LNHNV, CDR2 YYDKDF (reference sequence). The CDR3 reads CATSRKSLGHSNYGYTF. For the CDR3, the DNA is TGTGCCACCAGCAGAAAATCGCTCGGGCACTCTAACTATGGCTACACCTTC.

Only one count was recorded for this clone. This sequence joins TRBV11-2 and TRBJ2-7; no definite D call. The CDR3 spans 10 residues. The germline CDR1 and CDR2 sequences are SGHAT and FQNNGV. V lost 3 bases and J lost 6, with 3 bases in between. The CDR3 DNA sequence: TGTGCCAGCAGCTTTGTCGAGCAGTACTTC. It is translated as CASSFVEQYF.

This clone is a singleton in its sample. The chain combines TRBV5-1 with TRBJ1-4; possibly TRBD1 for D (6 bases). With 1 base removed from V and 8 bases from J, the gap between germline ends came to 12 bases. The CDR3 length is 14 residues. Germline V gives CDR1 SGHRS, CDR2 YFSETQ. The CDR3: CASSLIGGPEKLFF. The CDR3 DNA reads as TGCGCCAGCAGCTTGATTGGGGGCCCCGAAAAACTGTTTTTT.

The chain combines TRBV6-1 with TRBJ2-1; 7 nucleotides line up with TRBD2. Germline CDR1 reads MNHNS; CDR2 reads SASEGT. The CDR3 totals 13 residues. V gave up 2 bases and J gave up 14 bases; unmatched junction bases: 9. The DNA for the CDR3 is TGTGCCAGCAGTGAAATCGGGGGGTCGCGAGAGTTCTTC. It specifies CASSEIGGSREFF.

This clone was seen once. The rearrangement uses TRBV6-5 and TRBJ1-3; 7 positions match TRBD1. Trimming cost V 8 bases and J 2 bases; bases outside gene matches: 6. Germline values: CDR1 MNHEY, CDR2 SVGAGI. The CDR3 extends over 14 amino acids. CDR3 sequence: CASRGTAAGNTIYF. CDR3 nucleotide sequence: TGTGCCAGCCGAGGGACAGCGGCTGGAAACACCATATATTTT.

This rearrangement joins TRBV11-3 to TRBJ2-5, with unresolved D. The CDR3 sequence is 13 residues long. Germline loops: CDR1 SGHNT, CDR2 YENEEA. Trimming left V 3 bases short and J 4 bases short, with 9 bases between. The CDR3 bases are TGTGCCAGCAGCTTTTCAGCGCTAGAGACCCAGTACTTC. Its protein product is CASSFSALETQYF.

The chain combines TRBV15 with TRBJ2-7, with 9 bases matching TRBD1. V was pared by 5 bases and J by 1 base, with 6 bases of the junction left unmatched. Germline assignment: CDR1 LNHNV and CDR2 YYDKDF (reference sequence). The CDR3 loop spans 15 amino acids. The chain's CDR3 is CATSHKGQGSYEQYF. The CDR3 DNA sequence: TGTGCCACCAGCCATAAGGGACAGGGATCCTACGAGCAGTACTTC.